This T cell receptor beta chain was identified during a study of radiation and T cells in renal cell carcinoma. The study, taken as a whole, reports: Baseline intratumoral clonotype presence is unknown without pretreatment biopsies.

Between the trimmed V and J ends, which lost 2 bases and 7 bases, there was a span of 14 bases. The CDR3 length is 13 residues. Per the germline V gene, CDR1 is GTSNPN and CDR2 is SVGIG (reference sequence). Time point specified: baseline pretreatment blood. Specified treatment: 15 Gy SBRT to primary tumor, nephrectomy 4 weeks later. This renal cell carcinoma was of the clear cell type. Comments on this clone: Its antigen is not known.

Method: immunoSEQ multiplex PCR; TCRdb's copy keeps in-frame clones and lacks some. The sample includes 140,000 to 150,000 clones, roughly nine tenths of them seen just once. This receptor was taken from a woman aged 70-85 years with renal cell carcinoma. This sample comprised blood, obtained from a patient whose treatment included radiotherapy and nephrectomy. The chain recombines TRBV30 with TRBJ1-1; perhaps TRBD1 as D (5 bases). CDR3 residues: CAWSTMGGDEAFF. The CDR3 DNA follows: TGTGCCTGGAGTACTATGGGGGGGGATGAAGCTTTCTTT.